The clone carrying this TCR beta chain appeared a single time. The antigen remains undetermined. The junction shows a germline mismatch at one end, possibly a read error. The assay was immunoSEQ multiplex PCR, and TCRdb's table has in-frame clones only and misses some. Counted here are 77,000 or so clones, around 83% occurring once; the ten biggest clones make up 2% to 2.5%. The record originates from a study of OX40 agonist ivuxolimab in advanced cancers. Study-level information: Past anti-PD-1, anti-PD-L1 or anti-CTLA-4 therapy was accepted, and 40% had received some. Whole-study findings and limits: Specificity for antigen went undetermined in the expanded peripheral T cells.

This CDR3 has 15 amino acids. The germline gives CDR1 SGHTS, CDR2 YDEGEE. The sample was CD4+ or CD8+ T cells sorted from blood, taken in a trial of the OX40 agonist ivuxolimab. The receptor was isolated from an adult with an advanced solid tumor such as melanoma, head and neck, liver or kidney cancer. The V call is TRBV5-8, the J call TRBJ1-2; TRBD1 agrees at 8 bases. The CDR3 loop is CASSLEGQGFRGNAF. CDR3 bases: TGTGCCAGCAGCTTGGAAGGACAGGGTTTTCGGGGAAACGCCTTC.